This T cell receptor beta chain was retrieved from a study of human T cells and chemical hapten exposure. Described time point: patch test 1, 2 weeks after DPC sensitization. Specified treatment: therapeutic diphenylcyclopropenone sensitization with weekly scalp DPC. Individual cDNA molecules in this library carried unique molecular identifiers. TCRdb reanalysed the RACE reads using MiXCR and keeps one entry per CDR3 protein. The sample consists of about 360,000 distinct CDR3 sequences, 6% to 8.5% of them appearing once. A few counts support this clonotype. The sample in question was whole blood, obtained in connection with sensitization to the hapten diphenylcyclopropenone (DPC). This TCR came from a young woman with alopecia areata. Some clones in this sample may be carry-over from other donors' samples.

This chain's CDR3 is CSARDFSGANVLTF. In DNA, the CDR3 is TGCAGTGCTAGGGACTTCTCTGGGGCCAACGTCCTGACTTTC. This chain joins TRBV20-1 and TRBJ2-6, with D possibly being TRBD2 (5 bases). There are 14 residues in the CDR3. With 3 bases removed from V and 0 bases from J, the gap between germline ends came to 6 bases. Germline V lookup: CDR1 DFQATT, CDR2 SNEGSKA (reference sequence).